This T cell receptor beta chain emerged from a study of cytomegalovirus exposure and HLA in healthy donors (dated by TCRdb to 2015 to 2018). Describing the broader study: An earlier analysis of approximately 550 of the donors reported 250 to 300 Gb of sequence data and some 120 million unique TCR beta sequences from around 200 million T cells. All discovery cohort repertoires had been generated using a single sequencing platform. Donor age, sex, ethnicity and CMV serostatus were compiled together with the repertoire data. In the later analysis, no new phenotypic data were used to find candidate immune exposures; instead, reliance was placed on TCR beta sequences and their occurrence across donors. Of the roughly 420 genotyped donors, 75% to 85% were placed in the genetic ancestry cluster associated with self-reported Caucasian donors. To study patterns of TCR occurrence, a later analysis re-analyzed previously published TCR beta repertoires from several hundred donors and added high-resolution HLA genotyping. Among 398 genotyped donors of the cohort, an average of approximately 240,000 unique TCR beta nucleotide sequences was sequenced per donor, of which about 18% were non-productive. HLA typing covered class I and class II loci at four-digit resolution. A later genetic analysis took genome-wide SNP genotypes for 398 of the 666 donors and used that subset as a discovery cohort. An early release covering about 600 HLA-typed donors comprised about 300 gigabases of sequencing data and 65 million to 100 million unique TCR sequences. An earlier analysis of more than 450 of the donors used high-throughput TCR beta sequencing to judge whether each TCR beta V gene segment behaved as functional or pseudogenic. The study aimed to test whether signatures of past pathogen exposure could be identified by cataloging public T cell receptors. Using immunosequencing, the study profiled T cell repertoires from 500 to 800 subjects and related those repertoires to cytomegalovirus serostatus. A separate validation cohort of about 110 different subjects was used in addition to the approximately 700-subject first cohort. The number of typed donors differed by locus: roughly 629-630 for A, B, C, DRB1 and DQB1; 500 to 550 for DQA1; approximately 600 for DPA1; and 400 to 480 for DPB1. Roughly 5 DR-DQ haplotypes were treated as single units for association and clustering because of strong linkage in the cohort. High-throughput TCR immunosequencing, statistical association of individual TCRs with disease status, and machine learning were combined to predict cytomegalovirus infection status.

Library preparation used the immunoSEQ multiplex PCR assay. A mixture of 60 forward primers for TCR Vbeta segments and 13 reverse primers for TCR Jbeta segments was used in the multiplex PCR. The CDR3 region of rearranged TCR beta genes was amplified from genomic DNA by a multiplex PCR assay. On the Illumina HiSeq System, the amplified TCR beta libraries were sequenced as 87-base-pair reads. Concerning the study's data processing: Across the 700 or so repertoires, a later analysis counted 60 million to 90 million unique TCR beta chains, some 11 million of which were shared by at least two donors. To remove PCR and sequencing errors, raw reads were error-corrected and collapsed into unique sequences using a nearest-neighbor algorithm that merged closely related sequences. V, D and J gene segments were assigned by aligning CDR3 sequences to IMGT reference sequences. For a sequence to be retained, at least a six-nucleotide match to both a V gene segment and a J gene segment was required. Rearrangements were called productive when the CDR3 lacked stop codons and stayed in frame with V and J; all others were non-productive. CDR3 was defined by IMGT convention, running from the second conserved V-encoded cysteine to the conserved J-encoded phenylalanine. The earlier analysis of 500 to 750 of the donors excluded any sequence lacking an unambiguous match to a single V gene segment. An earlier analysis of a few hundred of the donors classified V segments as functional when productive rearrangements were above 56.7% and as segregating when the standard deviation between donors was above 5%. To diagnose cytomegalovirus status from the catalog of TCR beta chain sequences, a statistical classification framework was built. V and J gene assignment, in a later analysis, came from comparing TCR nucleotide sequences with IMGT/GENE-DB human TR gene sequences. Using the TCRdist pipeline, a later analysis assigned CDR3 sequences along with most-parsimonious VDJ recombination scenarios. In a later analysis, every TCR beta chain was defined by the combination of its CDR3 amino acid sequence and its V-gene family, and reads without a unique V-gene family were dropped. As a way to deal with suspected cross-contamination and a sequencing artifact, a later analysis dropped approximately 570 nucleotide sequences that were highly shared and had low generation probability. A later analysis calculated a clonal expansion index for each public chain from normalized within-repertoire ranks of inferred template counts. Generation probabilities in a later analysis came from a VDJ recombination model fitted to out-of-frame rearrangements, and those results were checked against IGoR. A later analysis scored TCR-TCR, TCR-HLA and TCR-CMV co-occurrence with hypergeometric tests, applying a repertoire-size bias correction to TCR pairs. False discovery rates were estimated in a later analysis by permuting HLA or CMV assignments 20 times. A later analysis grouped co-occurring TCRs with DBSCAN, adding TCRdist sequence similarity when clustering within HLA-allele-positive subsets. For co-occurrence clustering, repertoires with fewer than 30,000 or more than 120,000 public chains were excluded, along with roughly 5 repertoires with anomalous nucleotide sharing. Here the immuneACCESS table is served through TCRdb, limited to in-frame sequences with V and J called. Missing clones are a known gap in these copies; in checked studies unresolved V genes cover under half, and the rest lacks a known reason. The D gene and trimming were derived from the DNA, and the V and J assignments and clone size from that table. This sample's clone table shows about 170,000 clones. Clones ranked in the top ten supply 1.3% of the sample.

A note on this clone: The antigen it binds to is not known.

CDR1 and CDR2 are drawn from the germline V gene: SGHTA, FQGTGA. The junction carries 12 bases between V and J, which are trimmed by 6 bases and 6 bases respectively. The CDR3 measures 13 amino acids from cysteine to phenylalanine. Of all the DNA, just the CDR3 is kept, 39 bases in frame from base 1. The cohort was made up of several hundred healthy bone marrow donors. Cohort members were all nominally healthy when sampled, although unrecorded immune exposures were likely present. The donor was CMV seronegative and belonged to the group of more than 300 seronegative cohort members. Each donor provided a peripheral blood sample, and peripheral blood mononuclear cells were used for TCR beta sequencing. Genomic DNA extraction from the blood cell samples was performed with the Qiagen DNeasy Blood Extraction Kit. What the research found in general, with its limitations: A further reported finding was that TCR beta sequences accurately predicted the HLA-A and HLA-B alleles for most subjects in the first cohort. Linkage disequilibrium might explain the correlated functional status among segregating V segments, but an unknown experimental factor could not be excluded. Presence/absence analyses assumed roughly uniform sequencing depth across donors, an assumption that may not hold. Compared with equally common non-associated chains, HLA-associated TCR beta chains in a later analysis were more clonally expanded and had lower generation probabilities. Some IMGT-functional V segments, including TRBV6-2 and TRBV6-3, could not be distinguished by the 87-base-pair reads and were therefore excluded. Most TCR sequences were observed very rarely across donors, whereas some public TCRs were present in many individuals. Fewer than 20 rarely observed V segments, including chromosome 9 orphons, were excluded from the earlier analysis of approximately 600 of the donors because counts were too low. The study gave a list of some 150 TCR beta chains associated with cytomegalovirus. A cluster of highly shared sequence variants was judged likely to represent a technical artifact of the sequencing pipeline. In a later analysis, several top co-occurrence clusters were reported to appear linked to parvovirus B19, influenza, CMV and Epstein-Barr virus. Only TCR beta chains were sequenced in this cohort, and the absence of alpha or paired-chain data limited detectable features. It was suggested by the authors that the approach could potentially be generalized to other disease states and immunological phenotypes. According to a later analysis, most CMV-associated TCR beta chains appeared to be HLA-restricted, and the HLA associations seemed to be driven largely by CMV exposure. Three of the identified cytomegalovirus-associated TCR beta chains were confirmed in vitro to be specific for cytomegalovirus antigens. A later analysis associated 16,951 TCR beta sequences with specific HLA alleles at a false discovery rate of 0.05. An association between a missense DCLRE1C variant and V-gene and J-gene trimming of TCR beta chains was found in a later genetic analysis and replicated in an independent cohort. When HLA alleles, especially DR and DQ, strongly co-occurred, attributing TCR associations to individual alleles was difficult. Because HLA typing was missing for some donors at each locus, association tests included only the typed subset. In an earlier analysis of approximately 600 of the donors, most TCR beta V segments were observed in productive rearrangements about 90% or about 30% of the time, broadly matching IMGT annotations. In a later analysis, the rate of TCR association differed among HLA loci, with DRB1 alleles having the most associated TCRs and HLA-C alleles having the fewest. For the cohort, immune exposure information was limited to CMV serostatus. According to a later genetic analysis, donors in an Asian-associated ancestry cluster had fewer N-insertions in productive TCRs than the approximately 650-donor mean. The classifier was reported to diagnose cytomegalovirus status with high specificity and sensitivity in both the original and validation cohorts.

The sequence came from a woman aged 60-75 years in good health and CMV-seronegative. The sequenced material came from PBMCs. The chain uses TRBV7-3 and TRBJ2-1, with a weak D call of TRBD2 (5 bases match). The CDR3 in this case is CASSTSSFNEQFF. The DNA reads TGTGCCAGCAGTACCTCTAGCTTCAATGAGCAGTTCTTC.